The 30 T cell receptor beta chains reported below all come from one sample, sequenced in a study of blood T cells in healthy people across ages. It was with a sample-barcoded 5' primer and a J-beta primer mix that a second PCR of roughly 7 to 12 cycles was run. Using its own MiXCR run on the 5' RACE reads, TCRdb lists one record per CDR3 protein. The table includes approximately 800,000 distinct CDR3 sequences, 58% detected once. Sequencing was performed on blood. All receptors come from a man aged 25 to 40 in good health.

This chain joins TRBV20-1 and TRBJ1-1; no reliable D call. Looked up from germline, CDR1 is DFQATT and CDR2 is SNEGSKA (reference sequence). The CDR3 is made up of 13 amino acids. In DNA form, the CDR3 reads TGCAGCTCCCGTATGAAGTCAGACACTGAAGCTTTCTTT. It translates to CSSRMKSDTEAFF.

The V and J genes are TRBV20-1 and TRBJ2-3; TRBD2 might be the D (5 bases). The V end lost 1 base, the J end lost 0 bases, and 11 bases lay between the germline ends. This CDR3 has 15 residues. The germline V gene encodes CDR1 DFQATT and CDR2 SNEGSKA (reference sequence). The CDR3 reads CSARGERSSTDTQYF. CDR3 bases: TGCAGTGCTAGAGGGGAGCGGTCTAGCACAGATACGCAGTATTTT.

The chain employs TRBV19 and TRBJ2-3; maybe TRBD2 (7 bases). V lost 8 bases, J lost 2 bases, and 17 bases lay in between. CDR1 is LNHDA, CDR2 SQIVND, per germline (reference sequence). This CDR3 is built from 15 residues. The CDR3 here is CASPYGGGLTDTQYF. The CDR3 DNA reads as TGTGCCAGTCCCTATGGGGGGGGGCTCACAGATACGCAGTATTTT.

This chain joins TRBV4-1 and TRBJ1-2; 9 bases are shared with TRBD1. Germline V lookup: CDR1 MGHRA, CDR2 YSYEKL. This CDR3 is 14 amino acids long. V dropped 4 bases and J dropped 6; count of bases not matched to a gene: 6. For the CDR3, the DNA is TGCGCCAGCAGCCGCAACGACAGGGGGGATGGCTACACCTTC. Translation: CASSRNDRGDGYTF.

This clonotype was observed a few times. V usage is TRBV10-2 and J usage is TRBJ2-3; D may match TRBD1 or TRBD2 (5 bases each). V was pared by 2 bases and J by 4 bases, with 13 bases between. The CDR3 extends over 15 amino acids. CDR1 and CDR2 from the germline V gene are WSHSY and SAAADI. CDR3 sequence: CASSELGVLADTQYF. The CDR3 DNA sequence: TGCGCCAGCAGTGAGCTGGGGGTACTCGCAGATACGCAGTATTTT.

There are a few counts of this clonotype. CDR3 DNA: TGCGCCAGCAGCCAAGCCCTGGACAGGGGGAAAGGGGATGAGCAGTTCTTC. It encodes CASSQALDRGKGDEQFF. The chain is built from TRBV4-3 and TRBJ2-1; TRBD1 matches 10 bases. Trimming removed 1 base from V and 8 bases from J; junction bases left unmatched: 11. There are 17 residues in the CDR3. Germline V gene sequence: CDR1 LGHNA, CDR2 YSLEER.

Only a few counts were recorded for this clonotype. The gene calls are TRBV7-9 and TRBJ2-1; maybe TRBD2 (6 bases). The CDR3 runs to 15 residues. The germline CDR1 and CDR2 sequences are SEHNR and FQNEAQ (reference sequence). V shed 0 bases and J shed 5 bases, with 11 bases lying between them. The CDR3, as DNA: TGTGCCAGCAGCTTAGCTGGGACTCTACACAATGAGCAGTTCTTC. This encodes CASSLAGTLHNEQFF.

Only a few counts were recorded for this clonotype. Here the CDR3 DNA reads TGCAGTGCTAGGGAAAATACAGGGAACGAGCAGTACTTC. Translation: CSARENTGNEQYF. The rearrangement joins TRBV20-1 to TRBJ2-7, with D possibly TRBD1 on 6 matching bases. V was cut by 3 bases and J by 5 bases, with 14 bases left in between. The CDR3 is 13 residues long. CDR1 and CDR2 (germline): DFQATT, SNEGSKA (reference sequence).

The chain is built from TRBV7-2 and TRBJ2-5; 8 bases agree with TRBD2. J gave up 11 bases and V 1 base, and 9 bases lay outside the gene matches. CDR1 is SGHTA and CDR2 is FQGNSA in the germline V gene. CDR3 length: 14 amino acids. CDR3: CASSLGSGIGLQYF. The CDR3 bases are TGTGCCAGCAGCTTAGGTAGCGGGATCGGCCTTCAGTACTTC.

This chain connects TRBV4-3 to TRBJ1-5; weak D call: TRBD1 (5 bases). The CDR3 is 14 residues long. V shed 4 bases and J shed 9 bases, with 16 bases lying between them. Germline V gene data show CDR1 as LGHNA and CDR2 as YSLEER. In nucleotides, the CDR3 is TGCGCCAGCAGCCCGGGACGCCTCCAAGGGCCCCAGCATTTT. Its protein product is CASSPGRLQGPQHF.

Only one count was recorded for this clonotype. V gene TRBV15 combines with J gene TRBJ2-1, with D perhaps assigned TRBD1 or TRBD2 (5 bases each). The CDR3 spans 13 residues. Germline CDR1 and CDR2: LNHNV and YYDKDF (reference sequence). Trimming removed 8 bases at V and 2 bases at J, with 10 bases between. This CDR3 reads CATRGPAYNEQFF. Written as DNA, the CDR3 is TGTGCCACCCGGGGACCAGCCTACAATGAGCAGTTCTTC.

The genes are TRBV12-3 or TRBV12-4 and TRBJ2-1, with D perhaps matching TRBD2 (5 bases). V dropped 3 bases and J dropped 8 bases, with 8 bases sitting between them. The CDR3 has 12 amino acids. The CDR3 DNA reads TGTGCCAGCAGTTTTTTGAGGGATGAGCAGTTCTTC. Its protein is CASSFLRDEQFF.

The CDR3 loop is CSVGLPRGSGTEAFF. DNA for the CDR3: TGCAGTGTGGGGCTACCGCGGGGATCGGGCACTGAAGCTTTCTTT. The chain is built from TRBV20-1 and TRBJ1-1; possible D gene TRBD1, 5 bases. The germline gives CDR1 DFQATT, CDR2 SNEGSKA (reference sequence). The CDR3 length is 15 residues. Trimming stripped 7 bases from V and 4 bases from J, with 22 bases between.

This clonotype has only a few counts. V usage is TRBV11-2 and J usage is TRBJ1-5; D gene unclear. The CDR3 contains 13 residues. The germline V and J ends were trimmed by 4 bases and 1 base, with 5 bases remaining between them. Germline CDR1 SGHAT, CDR2 FQNNGV. CDR3 in DNA: TGTGCCAGCAGCTCTATGAGCAATCAGCCCCAGCATTTT. Its protein is CASSSMSNQPQHF.

The chain has TRBV5-1 and TRBJ2-7, with a tentative D call TRBD1 (6 bases). Looked up from germline, CDR1 is SGHRS and CDR2 is YFSETQ. Trimming took 5 bases from V and 5 from J, leaving 8 bases between them. CDR3 length equals 11 residues. CDR3 bases: TGCGCCAGCAGACAGGGAGACGAGCAGTACTTC. It codes for CASRQGDEQYF.

The chain couples TRBV25-1 to TRBJ2-1; possible D gene TRBD1, 5 bases. The V end was cut by 1 base, the J end by 9 bases, with 16 bases between. There are 15 residues in the CDR3. Germline V lookup: CDR1 MGHDK, CDR2 SYGVNS. The CDR3 here is CASSEWNQGTSEQFF. CDR3 nucleotide sequence: TGTGCCAGCAGTGAATGGAACCAGGGCACTTCTGAGCAGTTCTTC.

Regarding this clonotype: One end of the junction is discordant with germline, which a read error may explain. The rearrangement uses TRBV6-2 or TRBV6-3 and TRBJ1-1; D is possibly TRBD1 (6 bases). Germline V gene data show CDR1 as MNHEY and CDR2 as SVGEGT. This CDR3 comprises 14 residues. The CDR3 region has the DNA TGCGCCAGCAGTTACGGGGGCCTCCCCACTGAAGCTTTCTTT. Protein product: CASSYGGLPTEAFF.

The chain links TRBV20-1 to TRBJ2-1; 7 bases fit TRBD2. V gave up 3 bases and J gave up 12 bases; unmatched junction bases: 5. The CDR3 spans 11 residues. In germline, CDR1 is DFQATT, CDR2 SNEGSKA (reference sequence). The CDR3 loop reads CSASKRDGQFF. The CDR3 DNA follows: TGCAGTGCTAGTAAGCGGGATGGGCAGTTCTTC.

The CDR3 reads CASSYDRRATQYF. Written as DNA, the CDR3 is TGTGCCAGCAGTTACGATCGGCGGGCGACGCAGTACTTC. This chain joins TRBV6-5 and TRBJ2-5; perhaps TRBD2 as D (5 bases). V was clipped by 2 bases and J by 11 bases, with 15 bases between them. This CDR3 is built from 13 residues. Per germline, CDR1 MNHEY and CDR2 SVGAGI.

This clonotype was detected once. Relative to the germline gene, one junction end is altered; a read error may explain this. This chain links TRBV5-1 with TRBJ2-3; D might be TRBD1 (6 bases). This CDR3 is built from 13 residues. Germline V gene sequence: CDR1 SGHRS, CDR2 YFSETQ. The CDR3 DNA reads as TGCGCCATCAGCTTGCAGGGGTCGGATACGCAGTATTTT. Translation: CAISLQGSDTQYF.

The rearrangement uses TRBV29-1 and TRBJ2-7; TRBD1 or TRBD2 may be the D gene (5 bases each). This CDR3 is 15 amino acids long. Germline-derived CDR1 and CDR2 are SQVTM and ANQGSEA. Trimming pared 4 bases from V and 4 bases from J, leaving 20 bases between. The CDR3 region is CSVVGRRGEIYEQYF. The CDR3 bases are TGCAGCGTTGTGGGCCGGAGAGGGGAGATTTACGAGCAGTACTTC.

This clonotype was seen once. This chain connects TRBV7-9 to TRBJ2-7, with D possibly being TRBD1 or TRBD2 (7 bases each). The CDR3 is made up of 13 amino acids. Between the trimmed V and J ends, which lost 7 bases and 7 bases, there was a span of 17 bases. CDR1 is SEHNR, CDR2 FQNEAQ, per germline (reference sequence). This chain's CDR3 is CASIKGGGEEQYF. CDR3 sequence (DNA): TGTGCCAGCATAAAGGGAGGGGGCGAAGAGCAGTACTTC.

The chain recombines TRBV20-1 with TRBJ2-1; D is tentatively TRBD1 or TRBD2 (6 bases each). Germline V gives CDR1 DFQATT, CDR2 SNEGSKA (reference sequence). V was pared by 5 bases and J by 9 bases, with 14 bases between. The CDR3 spans 12 residues. DNA for the CDR3: TGCAGTGCTGGGGGGCGGGCACGTGAGCAGTTCTTC. Residues: CSAGGRAREQFF.

This chain uses TRBV11-2 with TRBJ2-3, with a weak D call TRBD2 (5 bases). Deletions cut 9 bases from V and 3 bases from J, with 19 bases between. The CDR3 spans 15 residues. Per the germline V gene, CDR1 is SGHAT and CDR2 is FQNNGV. CDR3 protein: CASSLTWSGTDTQYF. The CDR3 coding sequence is TGTGCCAGTAGTCTAACGTGGAGCGGAACAGATACGCAGTATTTT.

V is TRBV12-3 or TRBV12-4 and J is TRBJ2-3, with D possibly matching TRBD1 (5 bases). This CDR3 comprises 14 residues. The V and J ends lost 8 bases and 4 bases respectively, with 16 bases between them. For the CDR3, the DNA is TGTGCCAGCGTCACAGGTCACTCTGCAGATACGCAGTATTTT. Translated, it gives CASVTGHSADTQYF.

This clonotype was counted many times. The chain joins TRBV7-2 to TRBJ2-5, with D unresolved. The CDR3 loop spans 13 amino acids. V was shortened by 3 bases and J by 1 base, with 6 bases between the two germline ends. Germline CDR1 SGHTA, CDR2 FQGNSA. The CDR3: CASSLGIQETQYF. As DNA, the CDR3 is TGTGCCAGCAGCTTGGGAATCCAAGAGACCCAGTACTTC.

The chain recombines TRBV2 with TRBJ1-1; no definite D call. Germline V CDR1 and CDR2: SNHLY, FYNNEI. With 4 bases removed from V and 1 base from J, the gap between germline ends came to 4 bases. The CDR3 is made up of 12 amino acids. CDR3 amino acids: CASSAWNTEAFF. The CDR3 region has the DNA TGTGCCAGCAGTGCCTGGAACACTGAAGCTTTCTTT.

This clonotype was seen a single time. The chain recombines TRBV20-1 with TRBJ2-3; possibly TRBD2 for D (6 bases). CDR1 is DFQATT and CDR2 is SNEGSKA in the germline V gene (reference sequence). Trimming took 6 bases from V and 5 from J, leaving 12 bases between them. The CDR3 runs 12 residues. CDR3 nucleotide sequence: TGCAGTGCCACCCCGGGAGAAGATACGCAGTATTTT. Translating gives CSATPGEDTQYF.

For the CDR3, the DNA is TGTGCCATCAGCGCGACAGGGAATAGCAATCAGCCCCAGCATTTT. It codes for CAISATGNSNQPQHF. The rearrangement uses TRBV10-3 and TRBJ1-5; TRBD1 aligns across 7 bases. Germline trimming cut 6 bases from V and 0 bases from J; bases unmatched to any gene: 5. Looked up from germline, CDR1 is ENHRY and CDR2 is SYGVKD. The CDR3 totals 15 residues.

This chain joins TRBV12-3 or TRBV12-4 and TRBJ2-1; D is uncertain. With 3 bases removed from V and 6 bases from J, the gap between germline ends came to 12 bases. The CDR3 consists of 14 residues. The CDR3 is CASSFDRLANEQFF. The CDR3 region has the DNA TGTGCCAGCAGTTTTGATCGTTTGGCCAATGAGCAGTTCTTC.